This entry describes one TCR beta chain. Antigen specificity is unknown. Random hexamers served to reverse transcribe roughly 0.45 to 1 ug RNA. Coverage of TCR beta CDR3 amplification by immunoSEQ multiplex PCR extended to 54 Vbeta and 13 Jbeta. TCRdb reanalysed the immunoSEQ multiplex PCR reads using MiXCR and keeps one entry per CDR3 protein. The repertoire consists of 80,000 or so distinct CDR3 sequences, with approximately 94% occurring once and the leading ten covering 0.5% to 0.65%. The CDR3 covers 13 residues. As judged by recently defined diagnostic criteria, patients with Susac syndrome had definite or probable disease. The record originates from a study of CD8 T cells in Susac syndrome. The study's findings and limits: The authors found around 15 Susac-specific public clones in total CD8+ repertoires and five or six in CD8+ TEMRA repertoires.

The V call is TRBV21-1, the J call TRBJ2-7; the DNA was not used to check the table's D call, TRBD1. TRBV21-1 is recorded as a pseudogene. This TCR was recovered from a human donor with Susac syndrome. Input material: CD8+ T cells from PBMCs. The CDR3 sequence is CARYPGGRGEQYF. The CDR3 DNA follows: TGTGCCAGGTACCCGGGGGGTAGAGGCGAGCAGTACTTC.